Listed below are T cell receptor beta chains from one sample, sequenced in a study of patients and donors after allogeneic stem cell transplantation. TCRdb independently ran MiXCR on the RT-PCR reads; one entry per CDR3 protein. Among about a million distinct CDR3 sequences listed, about a sixth were seen once. Source material: blood, either unsorted or a sorted T cell fraction (not recorded which). The receptors shown here come from a human donor who was either an allogeneic HSCT recipient or a stem cell or donor lymphocyte infusion donor (not recorded which). It is not recorded whose cells these are; they may come from a transplant donor. Each CDR3 is given with its conserved first and last residue. D genes are given only for firm matches. Clone sizes are given selectively: once, few, many, or a class where the clone is expanded.

TRBJ1-1 | - | TRBV19 | once | TGTGCCAGTAGACACAGGGAATTCGAAGCTTTCTTT | CASRHREFEAFF
TRBJ2-6 | - | TRBV6-5 | once | TGTGCCAGCAGTTATCTTCCGGGGTCCACCGACTCTGGGGCCAACGTCCTGACTTTC | CASSYLPGSTDSGANVLTF
TRBJ2-3 | - | TRBV20-1 | - | TGCAGTGCTAGAGATCCGAACGGAGGCACAGATACGCAGTATTTT | CSARDPNGGTDTQYF
TRBJ1-1 | - | TRBV7-2 | once | TGTGCCAGCAGTAATAGGGTTGCGGGCACTGAAGCTTTCTTT | CASSNRVAGTEAFF
TRBJ2-1 | - | TRBV6-2/TRBV6-3 | - | TGTGCCAGCAGGGCTAAAAACAATGAGCAGTTCTTC | CASRAKNNEQFF
TRBJ2-3 | TRBD1 | TRBV20-1 | - | TGCAGTGCTAGGGACTTGACAGGGGGCTTGGTAAATACGCAGTATTTT | CSARDLTGGLVNTQYF
TRBJ2-6 | TRBD1 | TRBV5-1 | - | TGCGCCAGCAGCCCGGACAGGGTCGTAAACTCTGGGGCCAACGTCCTGACTTTC | CASSPDRVVNSGANVLTF
TRBJ2-3 | TRBD2 | TRBV20-1 | - | TGCAGTCAAACGGGACTAGCGGGGTCCACTAGCACAGATACGCAGTATTTT | CSQTGLAGSTSTDTQYF
TRBJ1-6 | TRBD1 | TRBV2 | few | TGTGCCAGCAGTCGAAGCCGGGACAGCAATTCACCCCTCCACTTT | CASSRSRDSNSPLHF
TRBJ1-5 | - | TRBV5-6 | - | TGTGCCAGCAGCTTGGTAGACAGCAGCAATCAGCCCCAGCATTTT | CASSLVDSSNQPQHF
TRBJ2-7 | - | TRBV18 | - | TGTGCCAGCTCACCAGTCCTAGGGTCGGACTACTACGAGCAGTACTTC | CASSPVLGSDYYEQYF
TRBJ2-1 | - | TRBV30 | few | TGTGCCTGGAACGGGGCAGACTTAAGCTCCTACAATGAGCAGTTCTTC | CAWNGADLSSYNEQFF
TRBJ2-2 | - | TRBV12-3/TRBV12-4 | many | TGTGCCAGCAGTAGCCGGGCCCCGAACACCGGGGAGCTGTTTTTT | CASSSRAPNTGELFF
TRBJ2-5 | TRBD2 | TRBV5-6 | few | TGTGCCAGCAGTAGCGGGAGCGGTGAGACCCAGTACTTC | CASSSGSGETQYF
TRBJ1-1 | - | TRBV5-1 | many | TGCGCCAGCAGCTTTCCGGGGCGTAACACTGAAGCTTTCTTT | CASSFPGRNTEAFF
TRBJ2-5 | TRBD2 | TRBV12-3/TRBV12-4 | many | TGTGCCAGCAGTTTTAGACTAGCCGGGGAGACCCAGTACTTC | CASSFRLAGETQYF
TRBJ2-7 | - | TRBV6-5 | - | TGTGCCACATACAGGGATTCCTACGAGCAGTACTTC | CATYRDSYEQYF
TRBJ1-2 | - | TRBV29-1 | many | TGCAGCGTTGAAGGGGGTGAGAACTATGGCTACACCTTC | CSVEGGENYGYTF
TRBJ2-7 | TRBD1 | TRBV27 | - | TGTGCCAGCAGTGGACAGGCTAACGAGCAGTACTTC | CASSGQANEQYF
TRBJ1-1 | - | TRBV6-2/TRBV6-3 | - | TGTGCCAGCAGTTACGTAATTGACGGGAACACTGAAGCTTTCTTT | CASSYVIDGNTEAFF
TRBJ1-5 | - | TRBV6-1 | few | TGTGCCAGCAGTCCCGGGATCCCGAATCAGCCCCAGCATTTT | CASSPGIPNQPQHF
TRBJ2-3 | - | TRBV20-1 | many | TGCAGTGCTAGAGATCCTAGGGGAACAGGAGGAGATACGCAGTATTTT | CSARDPRGTGGDTQYF